The present TCR beta chain was sequenced within a study of T cell clonality in common variable immunodeficiency. Study-wide points: TCRbeta clonality was increased in CVID versus healthy controls. Fewer deletions and N-nucleotide insertions were reportedly seen in common variable immunodeficiency TCR beta sequences.

Method: immunoSEQ multiplex PCR; TCRdb's copy keeps in-frame clones and lacks some. The specimen has tens of thousands of clones, none found just once. This clone was found a few times. Its specificity is unknown. Read sequence stops 3 residues before the CDR3 end, and the germline J gene provides the missing end. V trimming: 5 bases; J trimming: 3 bases; junction bases outside the gene matches: 15. The CDR3 runs 19 residues. Looked up from germline, CDR1 is PRHDT and CDR2 is FYEKMQ (reference sequence). V gene TRBV13 combines with J gene TRBJ2-3, with 12 bases aligning to TRBD2. The TCR originated in a person aged 18 to 75 in good health. The sequenced sample was peripheral blood mononuclear cells. The DNA read from the CDR3 is TGTGCCAGCAGCACCCGGACTAGCGGGGCCGGGGCTAGGACAGATACG. It codes for CASSTRTSGAGARTDT. The whole CDR3 protein reads CASSTRTSGAGARTDTQYF.